The clone carrying this TCR beta chain has ten or more counts. Its antigen is not identified. Time point reported: sample taken at primary tumor resection. 72 TRACERx patients with early, untreated non-small cell lung cancer donated samples. Frozen PBMC, nontumor lung or tumor provided whole RNA, which was sequenced unsorted. This sample was taken from a study of spatial heterogeneity in lung cancer. About the study: More than eight raw reads, on average, carried each unique TCR and UMI combination.

TCRdb re-analysed the 5' RACE reads in MiXCR, keeping a single row per CDR3 protein. The sample has 15,000 or so distinct CDR3 sequences, about 4.8% seen once. Germline CDR1 and CDR2: SNHLY and FYNNEI. The V end lost 3 bases, the J end lost 4 bases, and 7 bases lay between the germline ends. CDR3 length equals 14 residues. Whole-study findings and limits: Counts of expanded alpha and beta TCRs within tumors tracked the tumor nonsynonymous mutation count.

The clonotype was recovered from a female donor with early-stage non-small cell lung cancer. The sequencing used lung tumor tissue, collected at surgery. J is TRBJ1-6 and V is TRBV2; D is unclear. CDR3 nucleotide sequence: TGTGCCAGCAGTGATGGGAAGTATAATTCACCCCTCCACTTT. It yields the protein CASSDGKYNSPLHF.